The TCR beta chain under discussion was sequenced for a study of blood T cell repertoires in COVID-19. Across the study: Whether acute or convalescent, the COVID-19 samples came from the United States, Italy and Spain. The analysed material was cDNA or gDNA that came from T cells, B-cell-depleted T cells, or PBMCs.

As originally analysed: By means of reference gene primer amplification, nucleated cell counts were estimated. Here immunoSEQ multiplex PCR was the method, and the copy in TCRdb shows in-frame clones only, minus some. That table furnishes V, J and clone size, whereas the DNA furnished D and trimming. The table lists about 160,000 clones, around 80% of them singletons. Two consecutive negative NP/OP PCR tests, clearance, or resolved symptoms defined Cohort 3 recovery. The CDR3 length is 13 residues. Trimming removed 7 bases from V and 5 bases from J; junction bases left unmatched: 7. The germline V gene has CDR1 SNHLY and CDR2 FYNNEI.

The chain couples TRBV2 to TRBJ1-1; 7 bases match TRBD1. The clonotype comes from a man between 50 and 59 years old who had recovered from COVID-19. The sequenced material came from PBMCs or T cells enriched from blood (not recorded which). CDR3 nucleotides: TGTGCCAGCACTACAGGGGTAATTACTGAAGCTTTCTTT. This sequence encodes CASTTGVITEAFF.